The next 22 T cell receptor beta chains were all read from a single sample in a study of T cells after yellow fever vaccination (dated by TCRdb to about 2019). The treatment or condition label on this specimen signifies: live attenuated yellow fever vaccine strain. Library preparation used 5' RACE. The instrument given in TCRdb is Illumina NovaSeq 6000. TCRdb trimmed public reads at Q25 via fastp, called clones via MiXCR and kept in-frame beta chains. Rows with a matching CDR3 protein are joined into one entry that keeps the most common DNA and genes. Within this sample are 150,000 to 200,000 distinct CDR3 sequences, with about a tenth of them counted one time only. The ten largest clones take up around 35% of the sample. The sequences come from CD8+ T cells sorted from PBMCs, collected 45 days after the yellow fever booster vaccination. The receptors originated from a man younger than 35 who received the YFV17D yellow fever vaccine.

This clonotype was counted only a few times. The chain uses TRBV4-3 and TRBJ2-7; no definite D call. CDR3 length equals 15 residues. Trimming left V 0 bases short and J 2 bases short, with 11 bases between. Germline CDR1 and CDR2: LGHNA and YSLEER. The chain's CDR3 is CASSQEGSQAYEQYF. The CDR3 DNA reads as TGCGCCAGCAGCCAAGAAGGATCGCAAGCCTACGAGCAGTACTTC.

This clonotype has just a few counts. The V call is TRBV4-3, the J call TRBJ2-3; D might be TRBD1 (5 bases). The CDR3 covers 16 residues. Trimming pared 1 base from V and 1 base from J, leaving 12 bases between. CDR1 and CDR2 from the germline V gene are LGHNA and YSLEER. The CDR3 here is CASSQGMGLGTDTQYF. The DNA of the CDR3 is TGCGCCAGCAGCCAAGGGATGGGGCTGGGCACAGATACGCAGTATTTT.

This clonotype was observed many times. This sequence joins TRBV7-6 and TRBJ1-4; D unclear. Trimming removed 4 bases at V and 6 bases at J, with 6 bases between. The CDR3 is 12 amino acids. Germline V gene sequence: CDR1 SGHVS, CDR2 FNYEAQ. The CDR3 coding sequence is TGTGCCAGCAGCTCGACTGATGAAAAACTGTTTTTT. Its protein product is CASSSTDEKLFF.

The chain employs TRBV6-2 or TRBV6-3 and TRBJ2-1; D is undetermined. Germline CDR1 reads MNHEY; CDR2 reads SVGEGT. Trimming took off 5 bases at V and 2 bases at J, with 10 bases between the two ends. This CDR3 has 14 residues. This CDR3 reads CASSQDNPYNEQFF. CDR3 DNA: TGTGCCAGCAGTCAAGACAACCCCTACAATGAGCAGTTCTTC.

The table lists this clonotype with a few counts. CDR3 in DNA: TGTGCCAGTAGTCACAAGACAGCGGCCTACGAGCAGTACTTC. Protein sequence: CASSHKTAAYEQYF. The chain links TRBV19 to TRBJ2-7, with D perhaps given as TRBD1 or TRBD2 (5 bases each). The V gene's germline CDR1 is LNHDA and CDR2 SQIVND (reference sequence). V was cut by 5 bases and J by 2 bases, with 13 bases left in between. This CDR3 spans 14 amino acids.

This clonotype was seen more than once but under ten times. The CDR3 loop is CAMAPTGSSYNEQFF. CDR3 coding DNA: TGTGCCATGGCACCGACAGGAAGCTCCTACAATGAGCAGTTCTTC. This sequence joins TRBV10-3 and TRBJ2-1, with a tentative D call TRBD1 (6 bases). The germline V gene encodes CDR1 ENHRY and CDR2 SYGVKD. This CDR3 is built from 15 residues. The V and J ends lost 9 bases and 0 bases respectively, with 15 bases between them.

Only a few counts were recorded for this clonotype. The genes are TRBV28 and TRBJ1-6, with TRBD1 as a possible D gene (6 bases). V dropped 5 bases and J dropped 7 bases, with 18 bases sitting between them. This CDR3 has 16 residues. The germline gives CDR1 MDHEN, CDR2 SYDVKM. The CDR3 DNA is TGTGCCAGCAGTGTGCTCTATGGACAGACGAATTCACCCCTCCACTTT. Translation gives CASSVLYGQTNSPLHF.

A few counts support this clonotype. This chain links TRBV3-1 with TRBJ2-2; TRBD2 matches at 9 bases. The CDR3 has 16 amino acids. The trim removed 1 base at V and 3 bases at J, leaving 3 bases unmatched. Germline-derived CDR1 and CDR2 are LGHDT and YNNKEL (reference sequence). The chain's CDR3 is CASSQVSGGDTGELFF. CDR3 DNA: TGTGCCAGCAGCCAAGTTAGCGGGGGAGACACCGGGGAGCTGTTTTTT. The full variable domain, its missing parts supplied by reference TRBV3-1 and TRBJ2-2, is DTAVSQTPKYLVTQMGNDKSIKCEQNLGHDTMYWYKQDSKKFLKIMFSYNNKELIINETVPNRFSPKSPDKAHLNLHINSLELGDSAVYFCASSQVSGGDTGELFFGEGSRLTVL.

The chain combines TRBV27 with TRBJ2-7; maybe TRBD2 (6 bases). The V gene lost 8 bases and the J gene lost 6 bases, with 20 bases spanning the gap. Per the germline V gene, CDR1 is MNHEY and CDR2 is SMNVEV (reference sequence). The CDR3 is 14 amino acids. The CDR3 loop reads CASQPRRRESEQYF. In DNA, the CDR3 is TGTGCCAGCCAACCCAGACGTCGGGAGAGCGAGCAGTACTTC.

This chain joins TRBV13 and TRBJ2-5, with D hard to call. Trimming took off 1 base at V and 2 bases at J, with 5 bases between the two ends. The V gene's germline CDR1 is PRHDT and CDR2 FYEKMQ (reference sequence). This CDR3 region has 13 residues. This CDR3 reads CASSLEGQETQYF. The CDR3 region has the DNA TGTGCCAGCAGCTTAGAAGGTCAAGAGACCCAGTACTTC.

The gene calls are TRBV14 and TRBJ2-2; D gene uncertain. V dropped 2 bases and J dropped 2 bases, with 12 bases sitting between them. Germline V lookup: CDR1 SGHDN, CDR2 FVKESK. The CDR3 extends over 16 amino acids. The CDR3 sequence is CASSQWAQPNTGELFF. For the CDR3, the DNA is TGTGCCAGCAGCCAATGGGCTCAGCCCAACACCGGGGAGCTGTTTTTT. Using reference TRBV14 and TRBJ2-2 for the parts outside the CDR3, the full variable domain is EAGVTQFPSHSVIEKGQTVTLRCDPISGHDNLYWYRRVMGKEIKFLLHFVKESKQDESGMPNNRFLAERTGGTYSTLKVQPAELEDSGVYFCASSQWAQPNTGELFFGEGSRLTVL.

This clonotype has only a few counts. The rearrangement uses TRBV27 and TRBJ1-2; D remains ambiguous. V was clipped by 4 bases and J by 7 bases, with 13 bases between them. Germline lookup yields CDR1 MNHEY and CDR2 SMNVEV (reference sequence). The CDR3 runs to 13 residues. The CDR3 loop reads CASSYSKLGGYTF. CDR3 bases: TGTGCCAGCAGTTACTCCAAATTAGGTGGCTACACCTTC.

This clonotype was seen a handful of times. The genes are TRBV7-2 and TRBJ2-3; D unresolved. This CDR3 has 15 residues. V lost 3 bases and J lost 2, with 12 bases in between. The germline CDR1 and CDR2 sequences are SGHTA and FQGNSA. In DNA form, the CDR3 reads TGTGCCAGCAGCTTGAGTGACATCAACACAGATACGCAGTATTTT. Protein product: CASSLSDINTDTQYF.

This clonotype was recorded a few times. The chain is built from TRBV24-1 and TRBJ2-3, with 7 bases that match TRBD1. CDR1 and CDR2 (germline): KGHDR, SFDVKD. Trimming took 4 bases from V and 0 from J; bases not matched to a gene: 9. The CDR3 is 17 amino acids. The CDR3 nucleotides are TGTGCCACCAGTGACTTTACAGGGGAACTCAGCACAGATACGCAGTATTTT. It codes for CATSDFTGELSTDTQYF.

This clonotype came up a few times. The chain links TRBV13 to TRBJ2-1; no clear D gene. Trimming took off 2 bases at V and 7 bases at J, with 9 bases between the two ends. Germline V gene sequence: CDR1 PRHDT, CDR2 FYEKMQ (reference sequence). This CDR3 region has 13 residues. The CDR3 sequence is CASSLRVGNEQFF. In DNA, the CDR3 is TGTGCCAGCAGCTTAAGAGTCGGAAATGAGCAGTTCTTC.

This clonotype came up a few times. The rearrangement joins TRBV6-1 to TRBJ1-6; 9 positions agree with TRBD1. After removal of 5 bases from V and 10 bases from J, the junction contained 6 bases not matched to a gene. Germline V CDR1 and CDR2: MNHNS, SASEGT. The CDR3 loop spans 14 amino acids. CDR3 in DNA: TGTGCCAGCAGTCCCCGGACAGGGGAATCACCCCTCCACTTT. Its protein product is CASSPRTGESPLHF.

This clonotype was seen a few times. The rearrangement joins TRBV27 to TRBJ1-1; 7 bases agree with TRBD1. Trimming at V came to 5 bases and at J to 6 bases, leaving 6 bases not matched to a gene. The CDR3 has 13 amino acids. Germline loops: CDR1 MNHEY, CDR2 SMNVEV (reference sequence). CDR3 residues: CASSRQGVPEAFF. The CDR3 coding sequence is TGTGCCAGCAGTAGGCAGGGGGTACCTGAAGCTTTCTTT.

This clonotype was recorded a few times. This chain uses TRBV6-2 or TRBV6-3 with TRBJ2-1, with 11 bases matching TRBD2. Per the germline V gene, CDR1 is MNHEY and CDR2 is SVGEGT. This CDR3 is 16 amino acids long. Germline trimming cut 6 bases from V and 6 bases from J; bases unmatched to any gene: 10. The CDR3 coding sequence is TGTGCCAGCAGACACTTGCCGGGACTAGCGGCCAATGAGCAGTTCTTC. Amino acid sequence: CASRHLPGLAANEQFF.

The J gene is TRBJ1-1, the V gene TRBV6-1; the D is unclear. The CDR3 has 13 amino acids. Trimming pared 3 bases from V and 0 bases from J, leaving 5 bases between. CDR1 and CDR2 from the germline V gene are MNHNS and SASEGT. The CDR3 DNA reads TGTGCCAGCAGTGACGGCCTGAACACTGAAGCTTTCTTT. Translated: CASSDGLNTEAFF.

This clonotype has at least ten counts. The rearrangement links TRBV7-9 to TRBJ2-3; TRBD2 agrees at 9 bases. The germline V gene encodes CDR1 SEHNR and CDR2 FQNEAQ (reference sequence). The CDR3 runs 15 residues. J was trimmed by 1 base and V by 4 bases; bases with no gene match: 3. The DNA for the CDR3 is TGTGCCAGCAGCTCCGCGGGGGGGGGCACAGATACGCAGTATTTT. It is translated as CASSSAGGGTDTQYF.

This clonotype occurred a few times. The chain recombines TRBV6-5 with TRBJ2-3; D may be TRBD1 or TRBD2 (6 bases each). There are 14 residues in the CDR3. V lost 6 bases, J lost 6 bases, and 16 bases lay in between. The germline V gene encodes CDR1 MNHEY and CDR2 SVGAGI. CDR3 residues: CASSLEQGLDTQYF. For the CDR3, the DNA is TGTGCCAGCAGCCTCGAACAGGGACTCGATACGCAGTATTTT.

The chain uses TRBV12-3 or TRBV12-4 and TRBJ1-2, with D unresolved. This CDR3 region has 13 residues. V gave up 3 bases and J gave up 6 bases, with 11 bases separating them. The CDR3 loop is CASSFLGNDGYTF. The DNA for the CDR3 is TGTGCCAGCAGTTTTTTGGGAAACGATGGCTACACCTTC.